This TCR beta chain came from a study of blood T cell repertoires in COVID-19. Trimming took off 0 bases at V and 6 bases at J, with 14 bases between the two ends. Germline CDR1 is SGHDN and CDR2 is FVKESK. This CDR3 contains 16 residues. This table comes from immunoSEQ multiplex PCR, and its TCRdb copy is limited to in-frame clones, with some not included. Of 180,000 or so clones listed, around 83% are singletons. Sequenced: peripheral blood. The rearrangement joins TRBV14 to TRBJ2-2; possibly TRBD1 for D (5 bases). The clonotype was recovered from a man aged 18 to 29 with acute or convalescent COVID-19. In nucleotides, the CDR3 is TGTGCCAGCAGCCAAGAAGAGTTAGGGGATCCCGGGGAGCTGTTTTTT. Amino acids: CASSQEELGDPGELFF. The full variable domain, completed using reference TRBV14 and TRBJ2-2, is EAGVTQFPSHSVIEKGQTVTLRCDPISGHDNLYWYRRVMGKEIKFLLHFVKESKQDESGMPNNRFLAERTGGTYSTLKVQPAELEDSGVYFCASSQEELGDPGELFFGEGSRLTVL.